This T cell receptor (beta chain) was retrieved from a study of blood T cell repertoires in COVID-19. Trimming pared 1 base from V and 1 base from J, leaving 14 bases between. The CDR3 loop spans 16 amino acids. CDR1 SGHRS and CDR2 YFSETQ come from the germline V gene. Assay: immunoSEQ multiplex PCR; the TCRdb copy retains only in-frame clones and omits some. The sample includes some 180,000 clones, 80% to 90% of them seen just once. The clonotype was recovered from a man aged 65 to 79 with active or convalescent COVID-19. The V and J genes are TRBV5-1 and TRBJ1-1; tentatively, D is TRBD1 (5 bases). Sequencing was carried out using peripheral blood. The CDR3 loop is CASSLYLGGGNTEAFF. CDR3 coding DNA: TGCGCCAGCAGCTTGTATCTTGGGGGAGGGAACACTGAAGCTTTCTTT.